This T cell receptor (beta chain) stems from a study of blood T cells in healthy people across ages (dated by TCRdb to the mid-2010s). A note on the overall study: In model experiments, template switching captured roughly one uniquely barcoded TCR beta cDNA molecule for every two T cells. Donors were grouped into four age groups: young (average 16 years), middle-aged (less than 40), aged (about 59) and long-lived (about 90). For two donors (one aged 18 to 29 and one aged 80 or older), the study analyzed two additional independent replicas of 1 million unique cDNA reads from the same blood draw. To avoid experimental bias, donors of different ages were spread randomly across the sequencing lanes. To track age-related changes in TCR beta repertoire diversity, the study relied on deep sequencing normalized with unique cDNA molecular identifiers. Results the study describes overall, beyond this receptor: As age increased, observed TCR beta diversity per million T cells dropped in a roughly linear way, and a significant reduction was already evident by age around 41. A strong correlation was found between observed TCR beta diversity and the percentage of naive T cells measured by flow cytometry. Because the CMV infection status of the donors was unknown, age-related changes in expanded clonotypes may potentially have been confounded. Estimates of total diversity from one million sequenced T cells were regarded as lower bounds and underestimates. Conclusive comparison of naive and antigen-experienced compartments was prevented by the profiling of bulk unsorted PBMCs. The long-lived group showed more naive CD4+ T cells, fewer expanded clones and increased TCR diversity than the aged group, suggesting age selection.

Library generation was performed with 5' RACE. Sequencing took place on an Illumina HiSeq 2500. The second PCR ran for roughly 7 to 12 cycles and used a J-beta primer mix along with a sample-barcoded 5' primer. Each TCR beta cDNA molecule received a unique molecular identifier from a template-switch 5' adaptor carrying 12 random nucleotides. Each sample yielded at least 2.5 million CDR3-containing paired-end reads. The Mint cDNA synthesis kit, primed by a TRBC-specific oligonucleotide, was used to synthesize first-strand cDNA from all RNA. After uracil-DNA glycosylase treatment, a first 18-cycle PCR used universal primers M1SS and BC2_uni_R on all cDNA. On the authors' methods: Normalization of each sample was performed by random selection of 1 million high-quality reads, each carrying a distinct molecular identifier. Reads sharing molecular identifiers were discarded rather than binned into consensus sequences. MiTCR, set to a Q25 quality threshold and the strictest error-elimination algorithm, was used for CDR3 identification, clonotype clustering and error correction. A nonparametric unseen species model with Euler transformation was used to estimate a lower bound on total TCR beta diversity. TCRdb cleaned the public reads at Q25 with fastp, built clones with MiXCR and kept in-frame beta chains. Each CDR3 protein appears once, grouped with its most common genes and DNA. The V and J calls were not made by the authors but by TCRdb's processing. The sample yields 1.5 million to 2 million distinct CDR3 sequences; 28% were counted once. The ten largest clonotypes hold approximately 7.7% of the sample.

Systemically healthy Caucasian individuals from Russia, 39 in total and aged roughly 6 to 100 years, were included as donors. Each donor gave ten milliliters of peripheral blood, drawn into EDTA-treated Vacutainer tubes. Ficoll-Paque density-gradient centrifugation was used to isolate PBMCs, with at least 7 million obtained per sample. Trizol reagent was used to extract total RNA from the PBMCs, yielding at least 5.5 micrograms per sample. For every donor, flow cytometry on a PBMC aliquot measured the percentage of naive CD45RAhigh/CD27high T cells. This clonotype was counted only a few times. The antigen it binds to is not known. No much larger clone is present one base from it, and per-base qualities are unavailable. The CDR3 sequence holds 9 residues, the cysteine and phenylalanine included. Only the CDR3 part of the read is kept: 27 bases, read in frame from the first base. The germline V gene supplies CDR1 SQVTM and CDR2 ANQGSEA. The junction shows trimming of 3 bases on V and 9 bases on J, plus 5 bases between the germline ends.

This clonotype was obtained from a woman aged 30 to 39 in good health. The V and J segments used are TRBV29-1 and TRBJ2-5; the D gene cannot be resolved beyond TRBD1 or TRBD2, each matching 5 bases. Sequenced material: blood. Read as DNA, the sequence is TGCAGCGTTGAGGGGGCCCAGTACTTC. It translates to CSVEGAQYF.